This TCR beta chain was retrieved from a study of Graves' ophthalmopathy and Graves' hyperthyroidism (dated by TCRdb to between 2017 and 2018). With respect to the entire study: Hyperthyroidism was defined as stable when no progression to ophthalmopathy occurred within 18 months of follow-up. The study used signatures of the TCR beta repertoire to tell Graves' ophthalmopathy apart from Graves' hyperthyroidism and to predict which patients would progress to ophthalmopathy. In total, over 130 blood samples were TCR-sequenced: around 42 ophthalmopathy, under 85 hyperthyroidism and roughly 17 hyperthyroidism-to-ophthalmopathy patients. To explore V-J signatures that separate ophthalmopathy from hyperthyroidism, a discovery set of about 96 patients was enrolled, consisting of about 41 with ophthalmopathy and roughly 59 with stable hyperthyroidism. An independent validation cohort was composed of some 19 hyperthyroidism patients and around 16 patients who later progressed from hyperthyroidism to ophthalmopathy. In roughly six hyperthyroidism patients, T-cell repertoires of thyroid tissue and blood were compared. After sampling, hyperthyroidism patients received methimazole starting at 30 mg daily, and ophthalmopathy patients received high-dose intravenous methylprednisolone. What the study reported, not specific to this receptor: In cross-validation, the 13-signature model distinguished ophthalmopathy from stable hyperthyroidism with 87.88% sensitivity and around 84% specificity, while in the test set the corresponding values were around 79% and 71%. Among expanded thyroid clonotypes with frequency above 0.001, most also showed up in blood, which suggests that blood repertoires may reflect the thyroid immune response. Sample size was not predetermined statistically, and investigators were not blinded to group allocation. In validation, the model predicted ophthalmopathy progression with about 71% sensitivity and roughly 72% specificity; approximately 12 predicted patients were CT-confirmed with GO in a median of approximately six months.

This clonotype appeared many times. The antigen this receptor binds is unknown. Nothing much larger sits one base from this clone, and base qualities are not available. TCR beta CDR3 regions were amplified from RNA transcripts for repertoire sequencing. The first round was an RT-PCR using HTBI primers with the Qiagen OneStep RT-PCR kit, and this first round was followed by a second-round multiplex PCR, then size selection and purification. Libraries were sequenced on an Illumina HiSeq2000 using paired-end 100 bp reads. Per the original workflow: SOAPnuke was used for read processing, and reads with adapters, uncalled bases, a mean Phred below 15, or no exact constant-primer or identifier match were discarded. COPE v1.2.5 was used to merge high-quality paired reads. Each unique nucleotide sequence was treated as a clonotype, and MiTCR v1.1 was used to align the clonotypes to the IMGT TRB V, D and J references. Only V-J combinations with frequency above 0.0001 were analysed, covering around 99% of repertoires. For each V-J combination, a TCR clonal expansion and chaos score was defined as the ratio of F50 clonal expansion to chaos observed in the TCRdist matrix. Features were reduced by Welch's t-statistics and random forest to approximately 12 V-J combinations, which fed a naive Bayes classifier. The Morisita-Horn index was used to measure how similar the thyroid and blood repertoires were. Using fastp at Q25 and MiXCR, TCRdb reprocessed the public reads and kept productive beta chains. Records with the same CDR3 protein are collapsed into one entry carrying the most frequent genes and DNA. TCRdb, rather than the study authors, made the V and J calls. The sample yields over a million distinct CDR3 sequences; about 38% were counted once. Clones ranked in the top ten supply more than 9.5% of the sample.

Patients with hyperthyroidism were aged 18 to 65 years, had been newly diagnosed, and had a disease duration of less than 2 months. Patients with other autoimmune diseases, uncontrolled infections, pregnancy or lactation were excluded from the study. Diagnosis relied on clinical symptoms, serum thyroxine, TRAb, thyroid ultrasound and orbital computed tomography. Total RNA was extracted with Trizol reagent and quality-checked on an Agilent 2100 Bioanalyzer. V loses 4 bases at its end and J loses 2 bases; junction bases beyond the gene matches: 4. CDR1 and CDR2 are drawn from the germline V gene: MNHEY, SVGEGT. The CDR3 runs 14 amino acids, cysteine and phenylalanine included. Of the read, only the CDR3 DNA is kept; its 42 bases are in frame from base 1.

What was sequenced was peripheral blood or thyroid tissue (not recorded which). The chain links TRBV6-2 or TRBV6-3 with TRBJ2-7; a stretch of 8 junction bases matches TRBD2. The sequence was obtained from an adult man with Graves' hyperthyroidism. The CDR3 amino acid sequence is: CASSSPGLAYEQYF. In nucleotides, the sequence is TGTGCCAGCAGTTCGCCGGGACTAGCCTACGAGCAGTACTTC.